This TCR beta chain was sequenced during a study of CD8 T cells in Susac syndrome. Healthy donors served as the controls. They were matched for age and sex. CD8+ and CD4+ T cells were negatively isolated; TEMRA cells were FACS-enriched. Roughly 0.45 to 1 ug RNA was reverse transcribed with random hexamers. It was immunoSEQ multiplex PCR that amplified TCR beta CDR3 across 54 Vbeta and 13 Jbeta. Via MiXCR, TCRdb re-called the immunoSEQ multiplex PCR reads, giving one row per CDR3 protein. Of some 120,000 distinct CDR3 sequences in the sample, about 90% were seen once. Trimming cost V 5 bases and J 3 bases, with 2 bases left between them. Germline CDR1 is SQVTM and CDR2 is ANQGSEA. CDR3 size: 10 residues.

V is TRBV29-1 and J is TRBJ2-1; D not certain. The sample taken for sequencing was CD8+ T cells from PBMCs. This sequence originates from a human donor in good health. The CDR3 nucleotides are TGCAGCGTTAACTACAATGAGCAGTTCTTC. This codes for CSVNYNEQFF.